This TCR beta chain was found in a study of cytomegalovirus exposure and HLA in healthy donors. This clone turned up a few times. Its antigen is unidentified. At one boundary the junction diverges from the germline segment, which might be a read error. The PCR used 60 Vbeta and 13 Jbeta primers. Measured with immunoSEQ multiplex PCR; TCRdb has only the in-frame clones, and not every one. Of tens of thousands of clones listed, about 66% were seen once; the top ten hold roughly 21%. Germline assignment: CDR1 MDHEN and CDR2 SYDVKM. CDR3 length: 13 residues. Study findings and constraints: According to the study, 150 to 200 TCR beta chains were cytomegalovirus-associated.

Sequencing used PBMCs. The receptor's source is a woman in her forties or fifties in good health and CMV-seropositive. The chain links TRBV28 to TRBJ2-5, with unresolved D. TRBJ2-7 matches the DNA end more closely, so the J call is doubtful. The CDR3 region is CASRHGFSNEQYF. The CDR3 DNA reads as TGTGCCAGCCGCCACGGGTTCTCCAACGAGCAGTACTTC.